The 21 T cell receptor beta chains presented below share a single source sample, sequenced in a study of cytomegalovirus exposure and HLA in healthy donors. TCRdb keeps only in-frame clones here, not all; method: immunoSEQ multiplex PCR. Among roughly 79,000 clones listed, about 92% were seen once. The sequenced sample was PBMCs. All receptors come from a man between 18 and 35 years old in good health and CMV-seronegative.

The CDR3 coding sequence is TGTGCCAGCAGTTACGGAGTCTACGAGCAGTACTTC. Its translation: CASSYGVYEQYF. This rearrangement joins TRBV6-6 to TRBJ2-7; D ambiguous. CDR1 is MNHNY, CDR2 SVGAGI, per germline (reference sequence). This CDR3 contains 12 residues. The V end lost 2 bases, the J end lost 3 bases, and 5 bases lay between the germline ends.

This chain uses TRBV11-2 with TRBJ2-7; TRBD2 agrees at 8 bases. The CDR3 runs to 17 residues. Germline CDR1 is SGHAT and CDR2 is FQNNGV. Unmatched junction bases numbered 11, after V lost 0 bases and J lost 4 bases. The DNA of the CDR3 is TGTGCCAGCAGCTTAGAGAACGTAGCGGGATTTGGTTACGAGCAGTACTTC. It encodes CASSLENVAGFGYEQYF.

V gene TRBV11-3 combines with J gene TRBJ1-1, with D perhaps matching TRBD1 (5 bases). In germline, CDR1 is SGHNT, CDR2 YENEEA. The germline V and J ends were trimmed by 5 bases and 6 bases, with 16 bases remaining between them. This CDR3 is 14 amino acids long. For the CDR3, the DNA is TGTGCCAGCAGCCCCGCCGGACATACAGCTGAAGCTTTCTTT. Protein sequence: CASSPAGHTAEAFF.

This rearrangement joins TRBV7-9 to TRBJ2-2; D is unclear. Germline CDR1 and CDR2: SEHNR and FQNEAQ (reference sequence). The germline V and J ends were trimmed by 3 bases and 4 bases, with 12 bases remaining between them. The CDR3 is 15 residues long. The CDR3 spells CASSFRVGVTGELFF. In DNA form, the CDR3 reads TGTGCCAGCAGCTTTCGGGTAGGAGTCACCGGGGAGCTGTTTTTT.

The chain carries TRBV10-3 and TRBJ2-1; 8 nucleotides align to TRBD2. The germline V gene has CDR1 ENHRY and CDR2 SYGVKD. CDR3 length equals 16 residues. V was clipped by 6 bases and J by 2 bases; unmatched bases: 9. CDR3 coding DNA: TGTGCCATCAGAAGCCTTCGGGAGGGGACCTACAATGAGCAGTTCTTC. This gives the protein CAIRSLREGTYNEQFF.

The V gene is TRBV7-2, the J gene TRBJ1-3; the D is unclear. Germline CDR1 reads SGHTA; CDR2 reads FQGNSA. This CDR3 contains 14 residues. The V end lost 0 bases, the J end lost 4 bases, and 7 bases lay between the germline ends. CDR3 in amino acids: CASSLARRGNTIYF. CDR3 nucleotides: TGTGCCAGCAGCTTAGCGCGGAGAGGAAACACCATATATTTT.

This chain uses TRBV6-6 with TRBJ1-5; 10 bases agree with TRBD1. Looked up from germline, CDR1 is MNHNY and CDR2 is SVGAGI (reference sequence). With 4 bases clipped from V and 2 bases from J, the junction kept 2 bases outside the gene matches. The CDR3 is 15 residues long. Here the CDR3 DNA reads TGTGCCAGCAGTTTTGGGACAGGGGGCAATCAGCCCCAGCATTTT. Residues: CASSFGTGGNQPQHF.

This clone has just one count. The CDR3 nucleotides are TGCAGCGTCGCACCGACAGGGGGCGGTCAGCCCCAGCATTTT. It is translated as CSVAPTGGGQPQHF. The V call is TRBV29-1, the J call TRBJ1-5; 10 bases are shared with TRBD1. Germline-derived CDR1 and CDR2 are SQVTM and ANQGSEA. There are 14 residues in the CDR3. Unmatched junction bases numbered 8, after V lost 6 bases and J lost 6 bases.

The V call is TRBV19, the J call TRBJ1-2; D is possibly TRBD1 (6 bases). The V end was cut by 5 bases, the J end by 2 bases, with 12 bases between. Germline assignment: CDR1 LNHDA and CDR2 SQIVND (reference sequence). The CDR3 is 14 amino acids. The DNA of the CDR3 is TGTGCCAGTAGTGACGGGGGGGGCAACTATGGCTACACCTTC. It specifies CASSDGGGNYGYTF.

Here the CDR3 DNA reads TGTGCCAGCAGCTGGGGAGGGCTAGGTGAAGCTTTCTTT. Amino acid sequence: CASSWGGLGEAFF. The chain employs TRBV5-5 and TRBJ1-1; the D is unclear. Trimming left V 3 bases short and J 7 bases short, with 13 bases between. The germline V gene has CDR1 SGHKS and CDR2 YYEKEE (reference sequence). The CDR3 contains 13 residues.

V and J are TRBV7-6 and TRBJ1-1, with TRBD1 as a possible D gene (6 bases). V was pared by 5 bases and J by 4 bases, with 20 bases between. This CDR3 is built from 16 residues. Germline V lookup: CDR1 SGHVS, CDR2 FNYEAQ. CDR3 DNA sequence: TGTGCCAGCAGCATGCTCCTGACAGGTGAAAGCACTGAAGCTTTCTTT. Translated, it gives CASSMLLTGESTEAFF.

CDR3 DNA: TGTGCCAGCAGCGTAGGAAGCGGGTCCTACGAGCAGTACTTC. It codes for CASSVGSGSYEQYF. The chain combines TRBV9 with TRBJ2-7; D might be TRBD2 (6 bases). Trimming removed 0 bases at V and 1 base at J, with 8 bases between. Germline V gene sequence: CDR1 SGDLS, CDR2 YYNGEE. This CDR3 is 14 amino acids long.

Only a few counts were recorded for this clone. The rearrangement links TRBV6-1 to TRBJ1-2; TRBD1 agrees at 8 bases. This CDR3 has 12 amino acids. V gave up 6 bases and J gave up 5 bases; unmatched junction bases: 2. In germline, CDR1 is MNHNS, CDR2 SASEGT. Here the CDR3 reads CASRGDRYGYTF. The DNA of the CDR3 is TGTGCCAGCAGAGGGGACAGGTATGGCTACACCTTC.

The chain combines TRBV5-8 with TRBJ2-7; 10 bases agree with TRBD1. The CDR3 totals 14 residues. Germline V gene sequence: CDR1 SGHTS, CDR2 YDEGEE. V lost 4 bases to trimming and J lost 5 bases; unmatched junction nucleotides: 6. The CDR3 is CASSPRDRGNEQYF. CDR3 DNA sequence: TGTGCCAGCAGCCCCCGGGACAGGGGCAACGAGCAGTACTTC.

The V call is TRBV7-6, the J call TRBJ1-1; D perhaps matches TRBD1 (6 bases). There are 14 residues in the CDR3. Germline loops: CDR1 SGHVS, CDR2 FNYEAQ. V was trimmed by 3 bases and J by 4 bases, leaving 12 bases between them. In nucleotides, the CDR3 is TGTGCCAGCAGCTTTTTAGGGGGATCCACTGAAGCTTTCTTT. Translating it yields CASSFLGGSTEAFF.

This sequence joins TRBV12-5 and TRBJ1-2; TRBD1 matches at 7 bases. V shed 4 bases and J 4 bases; nucleotides not matched to a gene: 12. CDR1 is LGHNT, CDR2 FRNRAP, per germline. The CDR3 loop spans 16 amino acids. The CDR3 region has the DNA TGTGCTAGTGGTTCGCCAAACAGGGGAGACTTCTATGGCTACACCTTC. This gives the protein CASGSPNRGDFYGYTF.

V usage is TRBV4-1 and J usage is TRBJ2-3; 8 nucleotides align to TRBD2. The CDR3 has 17 residues. Germline assignment: CDR1 MGHRA and CDR2 YSYEKL. After removal of 3 bases from V and 5 bases from J, the junction contained 13 bases not matched to a gene. The CDR3 here is CASSQYSRSAGGDTQYF. The CDR3 DNA is TGCGCCAGCAGCCAGTATAGCAGAAGCGCGGGGGGAGATACGCAGTATTTT.

In this sample, this clone turned up once. V is TRBV6-4 and J is TRBJ1-1; 8 bases fit TRBD1. The length of the CDR3 is 15 residues. Germline V lookup: CDR1 MRHNA, CDR2 SNTAGT. V dropped 0 bases and J dropped 11; count of bases not matched to a gene: 11. The CDR3 region has the DNA TGTGCCAGCAGTGACTCCACAGGGGGATCTTCGTGGGCTTTCTTT. This sequence encodes CASSDSTGGSSWAFF.

The rearrangement uses TRBV5-4 and TRBJ2-7; 9 positions agree with TRBD1. Germline-derived CDR1 and CDR2 are SGHNT and YYREEE (reference sequence). V was pared by 1 base and J by 2 bases, with 4 bases of the junction left unmatched. The CDR3 is 15 residues long. In DNA form, the CDR3 reads TGTGCCAGCAGCTTGCCCGACAGGGGGACCTACGAGCAGTACTTC. Its protein product is CASSLPDRGTYEQYF.

This chain connects TRBV2 to TRBJ1-2, with 11 bases lining up with TRBD1. Germline CDR1 reads SNHLY; CDR2 reads FYNNEI. The trim removed 6 bases at V and 12 bases at J, leaving 12 bases unmatched. The CDR3 consists of 14 residues. CDR3 protein: CASRGTGGLRGHTF. The CDR3 DNA reads TGTGCCAGCAGGGGGACAGGGGGATTAAGGGGCCACACCTTC.

The table lists this clone with a few counts. The rearrangement uses TRBV4-2 and TRBJ1-2; D remains ambiguous. The CDR3 is 14 amino acids. The germline gives CDR1 LGHNA, CDR2 YNFKEQ. Trimming took 0 bases from V and 4 from J, leaving 9 bases between them. The CDR3, as DNA: TGTGCCAGCAGCCAAGATAAAGAACTCTATGGCTACACCTTC. Residues: CASSQDKELYGYTF.